This T cell receptor beta chain is drawn from a study of memory CD4+ T cells and cytomegalovirus serostatus. Profiling relied on immunoSEQ multiplex PCR, and the TCRdb table lists in-frame clones only, not all of them. The sample lists under 70,000 clones, 81% occurring once. The sort gate was single viable CD3+CD4+CD8-CD45RO+ cells for memory CD4+ T cells. Serostatus was set by detecting CMV pp150, pp28, p38, p52 IgG. The V gene end was trimmed by 8 bases and the J gene end by 7 bases; junction bases not matched to a gene: 13. This CDR3 has 15 amino acids. Germline V gene data show CDR1 as SNHLY and CDR2 as FYNNEI. Whole-study results and caveats: About 40% of the 164 known CMV-associated TCRbeta sequences appeared in CD4+ memory.

Concerning this clone: Its antigen is not known.

The chain has TRBV2 and TRBJ2-7; 11 bases align to TRBD2. This clonotype originated in an adult in good health and CMV-seronegative. The sequencing input was memory CD4+ T cells from blood. CDR3 DNA sequence: TGTGCCAGCGGGACTAGCGGCCCAGGTTTCGGGGAGCAGTACTTC. Encoded protein: CASGTSGPGFGEQYF.